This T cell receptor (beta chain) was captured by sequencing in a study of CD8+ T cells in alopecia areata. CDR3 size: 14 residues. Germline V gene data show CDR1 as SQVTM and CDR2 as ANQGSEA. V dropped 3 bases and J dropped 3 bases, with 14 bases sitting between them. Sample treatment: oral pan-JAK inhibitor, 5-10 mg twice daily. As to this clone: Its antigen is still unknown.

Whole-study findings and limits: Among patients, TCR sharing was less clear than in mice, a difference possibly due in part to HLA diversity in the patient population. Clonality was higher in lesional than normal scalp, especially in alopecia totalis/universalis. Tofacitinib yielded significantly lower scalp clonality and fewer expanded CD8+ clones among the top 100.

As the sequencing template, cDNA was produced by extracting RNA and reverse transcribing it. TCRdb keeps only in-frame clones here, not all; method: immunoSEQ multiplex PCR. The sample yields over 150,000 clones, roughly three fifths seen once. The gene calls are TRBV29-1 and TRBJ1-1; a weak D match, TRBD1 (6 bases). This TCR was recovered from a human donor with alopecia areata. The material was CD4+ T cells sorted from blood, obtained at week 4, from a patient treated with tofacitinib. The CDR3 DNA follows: TGCAGCGTTGATTGGGACACCCATGACACTGAAGCTTTCTTT. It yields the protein CSVDWDTHDTEAFF.